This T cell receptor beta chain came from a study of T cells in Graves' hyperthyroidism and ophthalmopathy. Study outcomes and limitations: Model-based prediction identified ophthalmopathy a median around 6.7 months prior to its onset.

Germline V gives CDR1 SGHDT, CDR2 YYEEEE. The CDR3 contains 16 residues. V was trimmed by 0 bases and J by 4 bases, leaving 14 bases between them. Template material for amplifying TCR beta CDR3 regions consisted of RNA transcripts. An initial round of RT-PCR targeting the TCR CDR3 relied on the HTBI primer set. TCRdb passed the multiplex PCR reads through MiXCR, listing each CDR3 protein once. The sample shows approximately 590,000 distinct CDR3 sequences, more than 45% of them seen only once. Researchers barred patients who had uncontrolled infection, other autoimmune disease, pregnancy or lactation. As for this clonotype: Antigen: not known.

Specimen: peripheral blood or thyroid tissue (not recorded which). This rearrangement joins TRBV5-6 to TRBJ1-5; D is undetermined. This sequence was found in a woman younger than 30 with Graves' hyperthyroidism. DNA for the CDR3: TGTGCCAGCAGCTTGGCGGCGGGAACGCCTAATCAGCCCCAGCATTTT. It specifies CASSLAAGTPNQPQHF. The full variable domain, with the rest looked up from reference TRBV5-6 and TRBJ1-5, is DAGVTQSPTHLIKTRGQQVTLRCSPKSGHDTVSWYQQALGQGPQFIFQYYEEEERQRGNFPDRFSGHQFPNYSSELNVNALLLGDSALYLCASSLAAGTPNQPQHFGDGTRLSIL.